The rows below give T cell receptor beta chains drawn from one sample of a study of glioma-infiltrating T cells. TCRdb fed the multiplex PCR reads into MiXCR, producing one record per CDR3 protein. This sample carries approximately 10,000 distinct CDR3 sequences, about 50% of them seen once, and the ten largest clones take around 20%. The sequenced sample was glioma tissue, nonneoplastic brain tissue, or PBMCs (not recorded which). Receptor source: a human donor with low-grade glioma or glioblastoma, undergoing nonglioma brain surgery, or in good health (not recorded which). The CDR3 runs from the conserved cysteine through the conserved F or W. D genes are given only for firm matches. Rows may omit the clone size; those that give it use once, few, many or a size class.

>TRBJ1-2|NA|TRBV11-1|many
CASSLRAGGDGYTF
TGTGCCAGCAGCTTACGCGCGGGGGGAGATGGCTACACCTTC
>TRBJ2-7|TRBD1|TRBV18|once
CASSPQGVGEQYF
TGTGCCAGCTCGCCACAGGGGGTTGGCGAGCAGTACTTC
>TRBJ2-3|NA|TRBV7-7|few
CDSRLAEADTQYF
TGTGATAGCAGATTAGCGGAGGCAGATACGCAGTATTTT
>TRBJ1-5|NA|TRBV28|NA
CASSPHGHLSGPQHF
TGTGCCAGCAGTCCACATGGACATCTATCAGGACCCCAGCATTTT
>TRBJ2-7|NA|TRBV29-1|many
CSGTGNSYEQYF
TGCAGCGGGACGGGCAACTCCTACGAGCAGTACTTC
>TRBJ2-7|TRBD2|TRBV5-4|many
CASSFRREGGEQYF
TGTGCCAGCAGCTTTAGGCGGGAGGGCGGCGAGCAGTACTTC
>TRBJ2-1|NA|TRBV12-3/TRBV12-4|few
CASTGISNEQLF
TGTGCCAGCACTGGGATTTCCAATGAGCAGCTCTTC
>TRBJ2-1|NA|TRBV20-1|NA
CSASSRGRRNKQFF
TGCAGTGCTAGTTCTAGGGGGAGAAGGAATAAGCAGTTCTTC
>TRBJ2-7|NA|TRBV7-9|many
CASTEGQGNSYEQYF
TGTGCCAGCACTGAGGGGCAGGGAAATTCCTACGAGCAGTACTTC
>TRBJ2-7|NA|TRBV7-9|few
CALSLSTSYEQYF
TGTGCCCTCAGCTTATCGACCTCCTACGAGCAGTACTTC
>TRBJ2-3|NA|TRBV15|NA
CATRGNRDLTGADTQYF
TGTGCCACAAGAGGAAACCGGGACCTAACCGGGGCAGATACGCAGTATTTT
>TRBJ2-7|NA|TRBV7-9|NA
CASSPTGYEQHF
TGCGCCAGCAGCCCAACGGGATACGAGCAGCACTTC
>TRBJ2-7|TRBD2|TRBV20-1|NA
CSAWKPLAGVYEQYF
TGCAGTGCGTGGAAACCGCTAGCGGGAGTTTACGAGCAGTACTTC
>TRBJ1-3|TRBD1|TRBV7-9|NA
CASSRTGGSGNTIYF
TGTGCCAGCAGCCGGACAGGGGGCTCAGGAAACACCATATATTTC
>TRBJ2-7|NA|TRBV12-3/TRBV12-4|few
CASIRDSNLYDQYF
TGTGCCAGCATCAGGGACTCGAATCTATACGACCAGTACTTC
>TRBJ1-1|NA|TRBV7-9|NA
CNSSLEGMNEALF
TGTAACAGCAGCTTAGAGGGAATGAATGAAGCTTTATTT
>TRBJ2-5|NA|TRBV29-1|few
CSVRKIGETQYF
TGCAGCGTCCGCAAGATCGGAGAGACCCAGTACTTC
>TRBJ1-1|NA|TRBV4-2|NA
CASSQDKGWVNTEAFF
TGTGCCAGCAGCCAGGATAAGGGTTGGGTGAACACTGAAGCTTTCTTT
>TRBJ2-2|NA|TRBV4-2|NA
CASIPLAGDTVELFF
TGTGCCAGCATCCCACTAGCTGGAGACACCGTGGAGCTGTTTTTT
>TRBJ1-2|NA|TRBV2|NA
CASSEGECEEVYGYIF
TGTGCCAGCAGTGAAGGGGAGTGTGAAGAGGTCTATGGCTACATCTTC
>TRBJ1-1|NA|TRBV20-1|large
CSARAFTEAFF
TGCAGTGCTAGAGCATTCACTGAAGCTTTCTTT
>TRBJ2-1|NA|TRBV19|once
CGSSILWQGRYNEQFF
TGTGGCAGTAGTATACTCTGGCAAGGACGGTACAATGAGCAGTTCTTC
>TRBJ1-1|NA|TRBV28|once
CASSLSTAKYQVPSSDF
TGTGCCAGCAGTTTATCGACGGCCAAATACCAAGTACCAAGCTCAGACTTT
>TRBJ2-7|TRBD1|TRBV20-1|once
CSDGGQGEYEQYF
TGCAGTGATGGAGGACAGGGGGAATACGAGCAGTACTTC
>TRBJ2-1|NA|TRBV19|NA
CASSETGTWKYNEQFF
TGTGCCAGTAGTGAGACCGGTACATGGAAATACAATGAGCAGTTCTTC
>TRBJ1-2|TRBD1|TRBV6-1|large
CASRNPRGDRYGYTF
TGTGCCAGCAGGAACCCCAGGGGGGACCGCTATGGCTACACCTTC
>TRBJ1-1|NA|TRBV29-1|NA
CIVEEVEGTEAFF
TGCATCGTTGAAGAGGTGGAGGGCACTGAAGCTTTCTTT
>TRBJ2-5|NA|TRBV11-2|NA
CASSLDDDGQGTQYF
TGTGCCAGCAGCTTAGATGACGACGGGCAAGGGACCCAGTACTTC
>TRBJ2-1|NA|TRBV24-1|NA
CATSDAGYSSYNEKFF
TGTGCCACCTCCGATGCGGGGTACAGCTCCTACAATGAGAAGTTCTTC
>TRBJ2-1|NA|TRBV2|NA
CASHPDSYNEQFF
TGTGCCAGCCATCCAGACTCTTACAATGAGCAGTTCTTC
>TRBJ2-1|TRBD2|TRBV29-1|many
CSVSAGTSFNEQFF
TGCAGCGTCTCAGCCGGGACTAGCTTCAATGAGCAGTTCTTC
>TRBJ2-1|TRBD2|TRBV25-1|NA
CASRGLADVDEQFF
TGTGCCAGCAGGGGACTAGCGGACGTGGATGAGCAGTTCTTC
>TRBJ2-1|NA|TRBV7-9|NA
CASSLGVMAIEQFF
TGTGCCAGCAGCTTAGGGGTCATGGCCATTGAGCAGTTCTTC
>TRBJ1-1|NA|TRBV19|NA
CGSRKQNTEAFF
TGTGGCAGTAGAAAGCAGAACACTGAAGCTTTCTTT
>TRBJ2-2|NA|TRBV28|NA
CRTGHQNTGELFF
TGTCGTACGGGACACCAGAACACCGGGGAGCTGTTTTTT
>TRBJ2-7|NA|TRBV28|NA
CASSNLESWSQEQYF
TGTGCCAGCAGCAACCTAGAATCATGGTCGCAAGAGCAGTACTTC
>TRBJ1-1|NA|TRBV7-9|medium-sized
CASSLRSNTEAFF
TGTGCCAGCAGCTTGCGATCGAACACTGAAGCTTTCTTT
>TRBJ2-7|TRBD2|TRBV20-1|NA
CSARILAGGSYEQYF
TGCAGTGCTAGAATACTAGCGGGAGGATCATACGAGCAGTACTTC
>TRBJ2-7|NA|TRBV6-1|NA
CASSTPAGRVNPYEQYF
TGTGCCAGCTCAACCCCCGCCGGTAGGGTCAACCCTTACGAGCAGTACTTC
>TRBJ1-5|TRBD1|TRBV28|once
CASIPQGQLSGPRHF
TGTGCCAGCATTCCACAGGGACAGCTATCAGGACCCCGGCATTTT
>TRBJ2-3|NA|TRBV15|medium-sized
CATSGNRDLTGADTQYF
TGTGCCACCAGCGGAAACCGGGACCTAACCGGGGCAGATACGCAGTATTTT
>TRBJ2-2|TRBD2|TRBV24-1|medium-sized
CATSPGGENGELFF
TGTGCCACCAGTCCGGGAGGGGAGAACGGGGAGCTGTTTTTT
>TRBJ2-7|NA|TRBV19|many
CASSNADSYEQYF
TGTGCCAGTAGTAATGCCGACAGCTACGAGCAGTACTTC
>TRBJ2-1|NA|TRBV20-1|NA
CSASRGKTYNEKFF
TGCAGTGCCAGTAGAGGGAAGACCTACAATGAGAAGTTCTTC
>TRBJ1-1|NA|TRBV29-1|NA
CSVENSWKAGAFF
TGCAGCGTTGAAAATTCTTGGAAGGCGGGAGCTTTCTTT
>TRBJ2-1|TRBD2|TRBV6-2/TRBV6-3|medium-sized
CASSYSLLAGVYNEQFF
TGTGCCAGCAGTTACTCCCTCTTAGCGGGCGTCTACAATGAGCAGTTCTTC
>TRBJ1-6|NA|TRBV5-4|many
CASSLAPSRRRPLHF
TGTGCCAGCAGCTTGGCCCCAAGCCGGAGGCGGCCCCTCCACTTT
>TRBJ2-1|NA|TRBV6-1|medium-sized
CASSPRQQGNEQFF
TGTGCCAGCAGTCCAAGACAGCAAGGCAATGAGCAGTTCTTC
>TRBJ2-5|NA|TRBV27|NA
CASSSPTPKETQYF
TGTGCCAGCAGTTCCCCGACACCTAAAGAGACCCAGTACTTC